One and the same sample provided the 23 T cell receptor beta chains below, sequenced in a study of CD8+ T cells in alopecia areata. cDNA prepared by RNA extraction and subsequent reverse transcription served as the template for sequencing. Clones were read by immunoSEQ multiplex PCR, and TCRdb kept only the in-frame ones, dropping some. The sample has around 300,000 clones; about 60% are singletons. The sample's treatment: oral pan-JAK inhibitor, 5-10 mg twice daily. This specimen consisted of CD4+ T cells sorted from blood, obtained at week 52, from a patient treated with tofacitinib. Receptors originate from a human donor with alopecia areata.

V and J are TRBV29-1 and TRBJ2-5; 10 bases map to TRBD1. The germline V gene encodes CDR1 SQVTM and CDR2 ANQGSEA. Trimming at V came to 6 bases and at J to 2 bases, leaving 6 bases not matched to a gene. The CDR3 has 14 residues. The CDR3 here is CSVDGQGVQETQYF. DNA of the CDR3: TGCAGCGTCGACGGACAGGGGGTGCAAGAGACCCAGTACTTC.

This clone has just a few counts. V gene TRBV7-9 combines with J gene TRBJ2-2, with no clear D. CDR1 is SEHNR and CDR2 is FQNEAQ in the germline V gene (reference sequence). The CDR3 has 13 residues. V lost 5 bases, J lost 5 bases, and 9 bases lay in between. CDR3 coding DNA: TGTGCCAGCAGCATGGGCGGAACCGGGGAGCTGTTTTTT. Residues: CASSMGGTGELFF.

A remark on this clone: Other nucleotide sequences from this sample produce the same CDR3. The chain combines TRBV5-1 with TRBJ2-1, with TRBD2 as a possible D gene (6 bases). Trimming took 0 bases from V and 4 from J, leaving 11 bases between them. The CDR3 is 15 residues long. Germline CDR1 SGHRS, CDR2 YFSETQ. The CDR3 loop reads CASSLVAGNYNEQFF. DNA of the CDR3: TGCGCCAGCAGCTTGGTTGCGGGAAATTACAATGAGCAGTTCTTC.

V is TRBV15 and J is TRBJ2-5; 10 bases map to TRBD2. The trim removed 1 base at V and 5 bases at J, leaving 1 base unmatched. CDR3 size: 14 residues. Per germline, CDR1 LNHNV and CDR2 YYDKDF (reference sequence). The CDR3, as DNA: TGTGCCACCAGCAGAGGTAGCGGGGGGGAGACCCAGTACTTC. Amino acids: CATSRGSGGETQYF.

The chain combines TRBV2 with TRBJ1-5; D remains ambiguous. Germline V gene sequence: CDR1 SNHLY, CDR2 FYNNEI. The CDR3 is 14 amino acids. Trimming removed 4 bases at V and 3 bases at J, with 10 bases between. This CDR3 reads CASSGGRNNQPQHF. The CDR3 region has the DNA TGTGCCAGCAGTGGAGGACGGAACAATCAGCCCCAGCATTTT. Supplemented by reference TRBV2 and TRBJ1-5, the full variable domain reads EPEVTQTPSHQVTQMGQEVILRCVPISNHLYFYWYRQILGQKVEFLVSFYNNEISEKSEIFDDQFSVERPDGSNFTLKIRSTKLEDSAMYFCASSGGRNNQPQHFGDGTRLSIL.

V is TRBV9 and J is TRBJ2-7; a possible D gene is TRBD2 (6 bases). Germline assignment: CDR1 SGDLS and CDR2 YYNGEE. The CDR3 has 15 residues. The V end lost 0 bases, the J end lost 2 bases, and 12 bases lay between the germline ends. DNA of the CDR3: TGTGCCAGCAGCGTAGCTGGAGGGGCAGCCTACGAGCAGTACTTC. Its protein is CASSVAGGAAYEQYF.

The chain uses TRBV5-1 and TRBJ2-5, with D perhaps TRBD1 (5 bases). The CDR3 contains 14 residues. V shed 1 base and J shed 2 bases, with 9 bases lying between them. Germline assignment: CDR1 SGHRS and CDR2 YFSETQ. CDR3 sequence: CASSLTGTQETQYF. CDR3 sequence (DNA): TGCGCCAGCAGCTTGACAGGAACTCAAGAGACCCAGTACTTC.

The chain couples TRBV14 to TRBJ2-1, with 9 bases fitting TRBD1. Germline trimming cut 1 base from V and 8 bases from J; bases unmatched to any gene: 12. From germline, CDR1 is SGHDN and CDR2 FVKESK. The length of the CDR3 is 17 residues. CDR3 in DNA: TGTGCCAGCAGCCAAGTTGGGTCGACGACAGGGGGGCATGAGCAGTTCTTC. Its protein product is CASSQVGSTTGGHEQFF.

V and J are TRBV5-1 and TRBJ2-7; D possibly corresponds to TRBD1 (6 bases). CDR1 is SGHRS, CDR2 YFSETQ, per germline. Trimming removed 0 bases at V and 5 bases at J, with 12 bases between. This CDR3 contains 14 residues. The CDR3: CASSLGQAQHEQYF. The CDR3 region has the DNA TGCGCCAGCAGCTTGGGACAGGCCCAGCACGAGCAGTACTTC.

The gene calls are TRBV30 and TRBJ2-7, with D perhaps assigned TRBD1 or TRBD2 (5 bases each). The ends were cut back, 2 bases at V and 6 bases at J, with 11 bases in the middle. The CDR3 has 12 residues. Germline V gene sequence: CDR1 GTSNPN, CDR2 SVGIG (reference sequence). CDR3 amino acids: CAWSLPRGEQYF. In nucleotides, the CDR3 is TGTGCCTGGAGTCTCCCGAGGGGCGAGCAGTACTTC.

This chain uses TRBV30 with TRBJ1-5; D might be TRBD1 (5 bases). The V and J ends lost 0 bases and 7 bases respectively, with 13 bases between them. The CDR3 length is 14 residues. Germline loops: CDR1 GTSNPN, CDR2 SVGIG (reference sequence). DNA of the CDR3: TGTGCCTGGAGTGTAAACGGGGGACGCCAGCCCCAGCATTTT. Amino acid sequence: CAWSVNGGRQPQHF.

The V call is TRBV29-1, the J call TRBJ2-2; 8 positions agree with TRBD1. Per germline, CDR1 SQVTM and CDR2 ANQGSEA. Losses at the gene ends were 3 bases for V and 5 bases for J; bases not matched to a gene: 8. The length of the CDR3 is 15 residues. In nucleotides, the CDR3 is TGCAGCGTTGAGTTCAGGGGGCGCGGGACCGGGGAGCTGTTTTTT. Its translation: CSVEFRGRGTGELFF.

The chain combines TRBV30 with TRBJ2-5, with TRBD1 as a possible D gene (5 bases). V was clipped by 4 bases and J by 5 bases, with 14 bases between them. This CDR3 is built from 13 residues. CDR1 and CDR2 (germline): GTSNPN, SVGIG (reference sequence). In DNA, the CDR3 is TGTGCCTGGAATAGGGGTGGAATGGAGACCCAGTACTTC. It encodes CAWNRGGMETQYF.

V and J are TRBV6-8 and TRBJ1-2, with D perhaps matching TRBD1 (6 bases). The CDR3 runs to 15 residues. Trimming removed 2 bases at V and 6 bases at J, with 16 bases between. Germline V gene lookup returns CDR1 MNHGY and CDR2 SAAAGT. As DNA, the CDR3 is TGTGCCAGCAGTTACCGTCGCAGGGGTTCGAATGGCTACACCTTC. Amino acid sequence: CASSYRRRGSNGYTF.

The chain employs TRBV5-6 and TRBJ1-1, with D possibly TRBD1 on 6 matching bases. This CDR3 has 15 amino acids. Germline V gene lookup returns CDR1 SGHDT and CDR2 YYEEEE. V lost 2 bases, J lost 3 bases, and 14 bases lay in between. CDR3 region: CASSLSDRLYTEAFF. The CDR3 DNA sequence: TGTGCCAGCAGCTTAAGCGACAGGCTTTACACTGAAGCTTTCTTT.

The chain combines TRBV30 with TRBJ1-5; D gene uncertain. Germline V gives CDR1 GTSNPN, CDR2 SVGIG (reference sequence). The CDR3 has 19 residues. V dropped 0 bases and J dropped 0 bases, with 21 bases sitting between them. CDR3 in amino acids: CAWSVRTTALDFSNQPQHF. CDR3 sequence (DNA): TGTGCCTGGAGTGTAAGGACGACTGCCCTCGACTTTAGCAATCAGCCCCAGCATTTT.

This clone was observed a few times. This chain uses TRBV9 with TRBJ2-2, with D unclear. The germline CDR1 and CDR2 sequences are SGDLS and YYNGEE. The V gene lost 4 bases and the J gene lost 8 bases, with 12 bases spanning the gap. The CDR3 consists of 13 residues. CDR3 sequence: CASSTGPFGELFF. The CDR3 coding sequence is TGTGCCAGCAGCACCGGACCTTTTGGGGAGCTGTTTTTT.

CDR3 sequence reads: CASRPGLAGPSTDTQYF. CDR3 nucleotide sequence: TGTGCCAGCAGACCCGGACTAGCGGGGCCTAGCACAGATACGCAGTATTTT. The chain couples TRBV2 to TRBJ2-3; 12 nucleotides line up with TRBD2. The germline gives CDR1 SNHLY, CDR2 FYNNEI. The CDR3 loop spans 17 amino acids. Trimming took 6 bases from V and 0 from J; bases not matched to a gene: 7.

This clone was seen once. Since no conserved phenylalanine or tryptophan closes the CDR3, a read error is the likely cause. No DNA is shown, since the ends of the CDR3 on it are uncertain; the CDR3 is the one TCRdb lists. Here the CDR3 reads CSASDGPL. This chain joins TRBV20-1 and TRBJ1-2. Germline CDR1 and CDR2: DFQATT and SNEGSKA (reference sequence). From its first to its last residue, the CDR3 has 8 amino acids.

This chain uses TRBV29-1 with TRBJ2-3; D is ambiguous. The CDR3 loop spans 13 amino acids. The ends were cut back, 4 bases at V and 1 base at J, with 9 bases in the middle. The V gene's germline CDR1 is SQVTM and CDR2 ANQGSEA. The CDR3 DNA reads TGCAGCGTTGTCCCGACTGGCACAGATACGCAGTATTTT. This encodes CSVVPTGTDTQYF.

Worth noting for this clone: The sample has other DNA sequences that encode this CDR3 too. The chain links TRBV2 to TRBJ1-5, with D perhaps matching TRBD1 (5 bases). With 5 bases removed from V and 7 bases from J, the gap between germline ends came to 6 bases. There are 11 residues in the CDR3. CDR1 SNHLY and CDR2 FYNNEI come from the germline V gene. CDR3 DNA: TGTGCCAGCAGTCGGGACCAGCCCCAGCATTTT. Its translation: CASSRDQPQHF.

The chain recombines TRBV9 with TRBJ2-1, with 8 bases aligning to TRBD2. The CDR3 extends over 14 amino acids. Germline values: CDR1 SGDLS, CDR2 YYNGEE. Trimming at V came to 4 bases and at J to 4 bases, leaving 4 bases not matched to a gene. CDR3 bases: TGTGCCAGCAGCTCCAGCGGGGGATACAATGAGCAGTTCTTC. It translates to CASSSSGGYNEQFF.

In nucleotides, the CDR3 is TGTGCCAGCAGCTTGTTTGTAGGGGGCTCGAGGGAGCAGTACTTC. Residues: CASSLFVGGSREQYF. The V gene is TRBV5-6, the J gene TRBJ2-7, with 7 bases identical to TRBD1. The germline gives CDR1 SGHDT, CDR2 YYEEEE. This CDR3 comprises 15 residues. With 1 base clipped from V and 7 bases from J, the junction kept 11 bases outside the gene matches.